Included here is one TCR beta chain sequence, with context. The antigen is undetermined. The ends were cut back, 1 base at V and 6 bases at J, with 9 bases in the middle. Germline CDR1 GTSNPN, CDR2 SVGIG (reference sequence). The CDR3 is 13 amino acids. These data belong to a study of human T cells and chemical hapten exposure. Study at large: The study traced per-sample TCR yield variation mainly to small differences in pooled library volumes. Study-level findings and limits: TCRs above 1 in 1000 frequency stayed constant with DPC sensitization.

Individual cDNA molecules had unique molecular identifiers attached to them by the library. As processed by the authors: Sample-level TCR yields exhibited a median of around 100,000, with a range of roughly 20,000 to 750,000. One entry per CDR3 protein, called by TCRdb with MiXCR from the RACE reads. The V and J calls, along with clone size, are taken from TCRdb and not from the paper's own processing. The profile shows tens of thousands of distinct CDR3 sequences, 4.4% of them singletons. Time point given: healthy volunteer bleed at 2 weeks. It was from unfractionated whole blood that total RNA was extracted.

The receptor's source is a human donor in good health. Some clones in this sample may be carry-over from other donors' samples. The material sequenced was whole blood. This chain uses TRBV30 with TRBJ2-2; D is undetermined. CDR3 sequence (DNA): TGTGCCTGGAGTGCGGTGGGTGCCGGGGAGCTGTTTTTT. Residues: CAWSAVGAGELFF. The full variable domain, in which reference TRBV30 and TRBJ2-2 provide the parts outside the CDR3, is SQTIHQWPATLVQPVGSPLSLECTVEGTSNPNLYWYRQAAGRGLQLLFYSVGIGQISSEVPQNLSASRPQDRQFILSSKKLLLSDSGFYLCAWSAVGAGELFFGEGSRLTVL.